This TCR beta chain was documented in a study of T-cell reconstitution after alpha-beta-depleted transplantation in children. To note about this clonotype: Its antigen is currently unknown.

A library of TCRbeta sequences, prepared with unique molecular identifiers, was generated. One entry per CDR3 protein, called by TCRdb with MiXCR from the PCR reads. This table has 300,000 to 400,000 distinct CDR3 sequences, about a quarter appearing once. V lost 4 bases and J 2 bases, leaving 20 bases between the germline ends. This CDR3 contains 17 residues. Germline lookup yields CDR1 LGHDT and CDR2 YNNKEL (reference sequence). Study findings and constraints: After one year, T-cell counts and TCRbeta diversity mostly came from new T cells. As was reported, about two months after transplant, alpha-beta T cells came from several hundred expanded graft clones.

The source is a male patient younger than 18 who had a stem cell transplant for acute lymphoblastic leukemia, so the T cells may come from the graft donor. The input for sequencing was PBMCs, mostly from graft donor cells, taken 180 days after TCRalphabeta/CD19-depleted stem cell transplant. The chain is built from TRBV3-1 and TRBJ1-2; D possibly corresponds to TRBD1 (5 bases). The CDR3 DNA sequence: TGTGCCAGCAGCCCACAAGGGGCAACAGGACTCAACTATGGCTACACCTTC. Translated, it gives CASSPQGATGLNYGYTF.